These 9 T cell receptor beta chains came from one sample sequenced in a study of blood T cell repertoires in COVID-19. Clones were sequenced by immunoSEQ multiplex PCR, and TCRdb holds only the in-frame ones, with some missing. The sample has 100,000 or so clones; approximately 84% are singletons. Sample: peripheral blood. The receptors come from a man in his forties or fifties with active or convalescent COVID-19.

The chain employs TRBV12-3 or TRBV12-4 and TRBJ1-1, with D maybe TRBD1 (5 bases). Trimming shortened V by 4 bases and J by 4 bases, and 7 bases separated the two germline ends. This CDR3 region has 12 residues. CDR3 protein: CASSYRSTEAFF. The DNA of the CDR3 is TGTGCCAGCAGTTACAGGTCCACTGAAGCTTTCTTT.

The chain recombines TRBV14 with TRBJ1-2; a possible D gene is TRBD1 (6 bases). The V end was cut by 5 bases, the J end by 3 bases, with 13 bases between. The V gene's germline CDR1 is SGHDN and CDR2 FVKESK. The CDR3 is made up of 14 amino acids. The CDR3 bases are TGTGCCAGCAGCGCACAGGGACCTCACTATGGCTACACCTTC. It specifies CASSAQGPHYGYTF.

The V call is TRBV24-1, the J call TRBJ1-1; 9 nucleotides match TRBD1. The junction had 2 bases not matched to a gene; V was cut back by 9 bases and J by 1 base. The germline gives CDR1 KGHDR, CDR2 SFDVKD. There are 13 residues in the CDR3. The CDR3 sequence is CATRDRENTEAFF. CDR3 nucleotide sequence: TGTGCCACCCGGGACAGGGAGAACACTGAAGCTTTCTTT.

The sample holds one count of this clone. The rearrangement links TRBV12-3 or TRBV12-4 to TRBJ1-1; 8 nucleotides match TRBD1. This CDR3 region has 13 residues. The trim removed 6 bases at V and 7 bases at J, leaving 7 bases unmatched. This chain's CDR3 is CASSIDRGGEAFF. CDR3 nucleotide sequence: TGTGCCAGCAGCATAGACAGGGGAGGTGAAGCTTTCTTT.

CDR3 protein: CASSQRAGSYEQYF. CDR3 DNA: TGTGCCAGCAGTCAACGAGCGGGTTCCTACGAGCAGTACTTC. The rearrangement links TRBV28 to TRBJ2-7, with D possibly being TRBD2 (6 bases). Germline-derived CDR1 and CDR2 are MDHEN and SYDVKM. With 5 bases removed from V and 1 base from J, the gap between germline ends came to 12 bases. The CDR3 spans 14 residues.

V and J are TRBV25-1 and TRBJ1-1; 12 nucleotides align to TRBD1. Germline V gene data show CDR1 as MGHDK and CDR2 as SYGVNS. V was clipped by 4 bases and J by 1 base; unmatched bases: 4. The CDR3 runs to 16 residues. CDR3 in DNA: TGTGCCAGCAGTGCCTGGGACAGGGGGCCGAACACTGAAGCTTTCTTT. Its translation: CASSAWDRGPNTEAFF.

The V gene is TRBV3-1 (or the pseudogene TRBV3-2), the J gene TRBJ2-1; 7 bases agree with TRBD1. The J segment lost 9 bases and the V segment lost 6 bases, leaving 14 bases of the junction unmatched. The V gene's germline CDR1 is LGHDT and CDR2 YNNKEL (reference sequence). The CDR3 covers 15 residues. This CDR3 is CASSKTTGSTGEQFF. The CDR3, as DNA: TGTGCCAGCAGTAAAACGACAGGGAGCACCGGTGAGCAGTTCTTC.

V is TRBV3-1 (or the pseudogene TRBV3-2) and J is TRBJ1-1; D not certain. V was cut by 5 bases and J by 1 base, with 8 bases left in between. This CDR3 region has 13 residues. The germline gives CDR1 LGHDT, CDR2 YNNKEL (reference sequence). The CDR3 spells CASSSTGNTEAFF. The CDR3 nucleotides are TGTGCCAGCAGCTCAACGGGGAACACTGAAGCTTTCTTT.

On this clone itself: Other DNA sequences in the sample encode the same CDR3. V usage is TRBV19 and J usage is TRBJ1-1, with TRBD1 identical over 10 bases. The V and J ends lost 7 bases and 4 bases, in that order; junction bases with no gene match: 6. The length of the CDR3 is 14 residues. The germline V gene encodes CDR1 LNHDA and CDR2 SQIVND (reference sequence). The CDR3 region is CASKRDRGGTEAFF. In DNA, the CDR3 is TGTGCCAGTAAGAGGGACAGGGGCGGCACTGAAGCTTTCTTT.